The source of this T cell receptor beta chain is a study of T cell repertoires in cytomegalovirus infection. Overall study: CMV infection plus the matching HLA type was flagged by public TCR beta signatures. Study-wide results and caveats: The cumulative frequency of public TCR beta families distinguished individuals who carried CMV together with the relevant HLA.

This clonotype was detected ten times or more. The antigen is undetermined. TCRdb re-derived calls from the reads in MiXCR, one entry per CDR3 protein. The profile shows some 300,000 distinct CDR3 sequences, about an eighth of them singletons. Germline CDR1 is SGHTA and CDR2 is FQGNSA. The V gene end was trimmed by 0 bases and the J gene end by 3 bases; junction bases not matched to a gene: 4. The CDR3 is 15 residues long. The gene calls are TRBV7-2 and TRBJ1-1, with 7 bases aligning to TRBD1. The sequenced sample was PBMCs. The source is a human donor in good health (CMV status not recorded). Some clones in this sample may be carry-over from other donors' samples. In DNA, the CDR3 is TGTGCCAGCAGCTTAGCGGCAGGGGGATACACTGAAGCTTTCTTT. This gives the protein CASSLAAGGYTEAFF.